This note documents a single T cell receptor (beta chain) sequence. Its matching antigen is unknown. Germline loops: CDR1 MNHEY, CDR2 SVGAGI. Trimming stripped 3 bases from V and 5 bases from J, with 7 bases between. The CDR3 loop spans 12 amino acids. This entry is derived from a study of T cells in localized non-small cell lung cancer. Study-level results: Elevated circulating T cell density in blood was associated with longer overall survival.

This table comes from immunoSEQ multiplex PCR, and its TCRdb copy is limited to in-frame clones, with some not included. Of 45,000 or so clones listed, roughly nine tenths are singletons. The specimen comprised PBMCs, sampled before any cancer treatment. This sequence originates from a woman aged 35 to 75 with stage II lung adenocarcinoma. The V call is TRBV6-5, the J call TRBJ2-5; TRBD1 might be the D (6 bases). In DNA form, the CDR3 reads TGTGCCAGCAGTTATAGGGGGGAGACCCAGTACTTC. Translated: CASSYRGETQYF.